Each of the 27 T cell receptor beta chains below was sequenced from the same sample in a study of cytomegalovirus exposure and HLA in healthy donors. The primer mix had 60 Vbeta and 13 Jbeta primers. Profiling relied on immunoSEQ multiplex PCR, and the TCRdb table lists in-frame clones only, not all of them. The table lists about 170,000 clones, around 62% of them singletons. Sequencing used PBMCs. Receptor source: a middle-aged man in good health and CMV-seronegative.

This clone was picked up a small number of times. J is TRBJ2-3 and V is TRBV6-1; TRBD1 matches at 7 bases. CDR1 and CDR2 from the germline V gene are MNHNS and SASEGT. The J segment lost 4 bases and the V segment lost 0 bases, leaving 7 bases of the junction unmatched. The CDR3 is 16 residues long. CDR3 DNA: TGTGCCAGCAGTGAAGCAACAGGGGCCTTGGCAGATACGCAGTATTTT. Translating gives CASSEATGALADTQYF.

This rearrangement joins TRBV27 to TRBJ1-1; possibly TRBD1 for D (5 bases). Trimming took off 2 bases at V and 3 bases at J, with 10 bases between the two ends. This CDR3 comprises 14 residues. Germline assignment: CDR1 MNHEY and CDR2 SMNVEV (reference sequence). The CDR3 reads CASSLAGVDTEAFF. The CDR3 DNA reads TGTGCCAGCAGTTTAGCGGGGGTGGACACTGAAGCTTTCTTT.

CDR3 sequence reads: CASTHIAGSGGAGELFF. CDR3 in DNA: TGTGCCAGTACCCACATAGCGGGGTCTGGGGGGGCCGGGGAGCTGTTTTTT. This chain joins TRBV5-4 and TRBJ2-2; 8 bases line up with TRBD2. This CDR3 has 17 amino acids. Germline values: CDR1 SGHNT, CDR2 YYREEE (reference sequence). J gave up 6 bases and V 8 bases, and 18 bases lay outside the gene matches.

This clone appeared a few times. This chain links TRBV28 with TRBJ2-1; 8 bases are a match to TRBD2. V lost 8 bases and J lost 7; bases outside the gene matches: 13. There are 15 residues in the CDR3. Germline V lookup: CDR1 MDHEN, CDR2 SYDVKM. In nucleotides, the CDR3 is TGTGCCAGCCTGGGGGAAGCGGGGGCGGGTAATGAGCAGTTCTTC. Translating it yields CASLGEAGAGNEQFF.

The chain joins TRBV4-1 to TRBJ2-5, with TRBD1 matching over 7 bases. The end of the DNA fits TRBJ2-7 better, so the J call may be wrong. The CDR3 runs to 15 residues. CDR1 MGHRA and CDR2 YSYEKL come from the germline V gene. The CDR3 spells CASSQERQGVYEQYF. CDR3 DNA: TGCGCCAGCAGCCAAGAGCGGCAGGGGGTGTACGAGCAGTACTTC.

V usage is TRBV4-1 and J usage is TRBJ2-5, with TRBD2 as a possible D gene (5 bases). V gave up 4 bases and J gave up 2 bases, with 14 bases separating them. The CDR3 spans 15 residues. Germline CDR1 and CDR2: MGHRA and YSYEKL. The CDR3 region has the DNA TGCGCCAGCAGCCCCCGAGGGAGCAGGCAAGAGACCCAGTACTTC. Translating it yields CASSPRGSRQETQYF.

This clone occurred once. This rearrangement joins TRBV27 to TRBJ1-1; D is possibly TRBD1 (6 bases). CDR3 length: 17 residues. Germline-derived CDR1 and CDR2 are MNHEY and SMNVEV (reference sequence). Trimming removed 0 bases at V and 5 bases at J, with 19 bases between. The CDR3: CASSLSPRWGLATEAFF. The CDR3 DNA reads as TGTGCCAGCAGTTTATCCCCAAGGTGGGGGCTAGCTACTGAAGCTTTCTTT.

This clone has only a few counts. CDR3 sequence (DNA): TGTGCCAGCAGCCCAGCGATAGGGGGGGCGGGTGAAAAACTGTTTTTT. Its protein product is CASSPAIGGAGEKLFF. The chain employs TRBV7-6 and TRBJ1-4; D is perhaps TRBD1 (6 bases). The germline V and J ends were trimmed by 5 bases and 7 bases, with 20 bases remaining between them. CDR3 length equals 16 residues. Germline V gene data show CDR1 as SGHVS and CDR2 as FNYEAQ.

Only a few counts were recorded for this clone. The chain combines TRBV7-8 with TRBJ1-5, with 8 bases aligning to TRBD1. After removal of 0 bases from V and 7 bases from J, the junction contained 8 bases not matched to a gene. The CDR3 covers 16 residues. Germline V gene sequence: CDR1 SGHVS, CDR2 FQNEAQ. The CDR3 bases are TGTGCCAGCAGCTTAGCTGAGGGACAGGCCTGGCAGCCCCAGCATTTT. Translation: CASSLAEGQAWQPQHF.

The genes are TRBV15 and TRBJ2-3, with 7 positions matching TRBD2. The V segment lost 0 bases and the J segment 4 bases; nucleotides outside the gene matches: 1. The CDR3 loop spans 14 amino acids. The germline gives CDR1 LNHNV, CDR2 YYDKDF (reference sequence). The CDR3 DNA reads as TGTGCCACCAGCAGAGATGGGGGGGCAGATACGCAGTATTTT. Protein sequence: CATSRDGGADTQYF.

CDR3 protein: CASSLSGGLGNTIYF. The CDR3 nucleotides are TGTGCCAGCAGTTTATCCGGGGGGCTAGGAAACACCATATATTTT. The chain carries TRBV27 and TRBJ1-3, with D possibly being TRBD1 (6 bases). CDR1 MNHEY and CDR2 SMNVEV come from the germline V gene (reference sequence). V lost 0 bases and J lost 4, with 10 bases in between. The CDR3 consists of 15 residues.

V is TRBV19 and J is TRBJ1-5, with D possibly matching TRBD1 (6 bases). The germline gives CDR1 LNHDA, CDR2 SQIVND (reference sequence). The CDR3 totals 15 residues. Trimming shortened V by 6 bases and J by 9 bases, and 21 bases separated the two germline ends. DNA for the CDR3: TGTGCCAGTAGCCGAAGAGAGACAGGCGCTTCGCCCCAGCATTTT. It translates to CASSRRETGASPQHF.

This clone appeared a few times. V usage is TRBV10-3 and J usage is TRBJ2-1; 7 bases line up with TRBD1. The CDR3 has 15 amino acids. Losses at the gene ends were 3 bases for V and 4 bases for J; bases not matched to a gene: 6. CDR1 and CDR2 from the germline V gene are ENHRY and SYGVKD. CDR3 sequence (DNA): TGTGCCATCAGTGAACGTCAGGGGGTATACAATGAGCAGTTCTTC. Translation: CAISERQGVYNEQFF.

This chain links TRBV5-1 with TRBJ2-3, with 8 bases that match TRBD2. Per the germline V gene, CDR1 is SGHRS and CDR2 is YFSETQ. With V trimmed by 5 bases and J by 4 bases, 21 bases remained unmatched. The CDR3 runs 19 residues. CDR3 protein: CASSFSPARLRGGSDTQYF. As DNA, the CDR3 is TGCGCCAGCAGTTTCTCCCCAGCCCGCCTTCGGGGGGGGTCAGATACGCAGTATTTT. The complete variable domain, with remaining parts taken from reference TRBV5-1 and TRBJ2-3, reads KAGVTQTPRYLIKTRGQQVTLSCSPISGHRSVSWYQQTPGQGLQFLFEYFSETQRNKGNFPGRFSGRQFSNSRSEMNVSTLELGDSALYLCASSFSPARLRGGSDTQYFGPGTRLTVL.

This clone has just a few counts. The V call is TRBV7-9, the J call TRBJ2-7; 9 nucleotides agree with TRBD1. This CDR3 comprises 14 residues. Germline trimming cut 4 bases from V and 2 bases from J; bases unmatched to any gene: 3. The germline gives CDR1 SEHNR, CDR2 FQNEAQ (reference sequence). The CDR3 region has the DNA TGTGCCAGCAGCTCCGGGACAGGGACCTACGAGCAGTACTTC. Protein: CASSSGTGTYEQYF. Combining the CDR3 with reference TRBV7-9 and TRBJ2-7 gives the whole variable domain DTGVSQNPRHKITKRGQNVTFRCDPISEHNRLYWYRQTLGQGPEFLTYFQNEAQLEKSRLLSDRFSAERPKGSFSTLEIQRTEQGDSAMYLCASSSGTGTYEQYFGPGTRLTVT.

This chain links TRBV19 with TRBJ1-5; 7 bases are a match to TRBD1. Looked up from germline, CDR1 is LNHDA and CDR2 is SQIVND (reference sequence). The CDR3 is 14 residues long. J was trimmed by 0 bases and V by 5 bases; bases with no gene match: 1. The CDR3 nucleotides are TGTGCCAGTAGTCGACAGGGTAGCAATCAGCCCCAGCATTTT. Its translation is CASSRQGSNQPQHF.

This clone was counted only a few times. This rearrangement joins TRBV25-1 to TRBJ1-2, with TRBD1 matching 8 bases. The germline V gene encodes CDR1 MGHDK and CDR2 SYGVNS. V shed 3 bases, J shed 4 bases, and the junction held 7 bases outside the gene matches. There are 15 residues in the CDR3. The CDR3 coding sequence is TGTGCCAGCAGTGACTGGGGACAGGAGCTCTATGGCTACACCTTC. Protein sequence: CASSDWGQELYGYTF.

The chain uses TRBV19 and TRBJ2-2; 12 bases match TRBD2. Losses at the gene ends were 4 bases for V and 6 bases for J; bases not matched to a gene: 3. The CDR3 is 15 amino acids. CDR1 and CDR2 from the germline V gene are LNHDA and SQIVND (reference sequence). CDR3 DNA: TGTGCCAGTAGTAGACTAGCGGGGGACGCCGGGGAGCTGTTTTTT. It translates to CASSRLAGDAGELFF.

This clone was observed a single time. The genes are TRBV28 and TRBJ2-5; a possible D gene is TRBD2 (5 bases). In germline, CDR1 is MDHEN, CDR2 SYDVKM. The CDR3 is made up of 15 amino acids. V lost 2 bases and J lost 2, with 12 bases in between. CDR3 loop: CASSLDGLAQETQYF. The DNA of the CDR3 is TGTGCCAGCAGTTTAGACGGACTGGCACAAGAGACCCAGTACTTC.

The V and J genes are TRBV19 and TRBJ2-1, with 9 positions matching TRBD1. J was trimmed by 4 bases and V by 5 bases; bases with no gene match: 9. This CDR3 has 16 amino acids. Germline V gives CDR1 LNHDA, CDR2 SQIVND (reference sequence). The CDR3 protein is CASSPQGAGPYNEQFF. As DNA, the CDR3 is TGTGCCAGTAGTCCACAGGGGGCGGGTCCTTACAATGAGCAGTTCTTC.

V and J are TRBV19 and TRBJ2-7, with 9 positions matching TRBD1. CDR3 size: 15 residues. V was pared by 4 bases and J by 5 bases, with 9 bases of the junction left unmatched. Germline V gene lookup returns CDR1 LNHDA and CDR2 SQIVND (reference sequence). The CDR3 loop is CASSTYRGQGNEQYF. Written as DNA, the CDR3 is TGTGCCAGTAGTACCTACAGGGGGCAAGGGAACGAGCAGTACTTC.

The V gene is TRBV2, the J gene TRBJ2-7; no clear D. CDR3 size: 12 residues. The V end lost 11 bases, the J end lost 0 bases, and 11 bases lay between the germline ends. CDR1 and CDR2 from the germline V gene are SNHLY and FYNNEI. Here the CDR3 DNA reads TGTGCCTCCCGACTTTTCTCCTACGAGCAGTACTTC. Protein sequence: CASRLFSYEQYF.

This chain joins TRBV7-2 and TRBJ2-7; TRBD1 is a possible D gene (5 bases). The CDR3 extends over 14 amino acids. Trimming pared 4 bases from V and 3 bases from J, leaving 13 bases between. CDR1 is SGHTA and CDR2 is FQGNSA in the germline V gene. The CDR3 DNA follows: TGTGCCAGCAGCTCCAACAGGAGAGGCTACGAGCAGTACTTC. Translating it yields CASSSNRRGYEQYF.

The chain links TRBV6-1 to TRBJ1-3; TRBD1 aligns across 8 bases. J gave up 3 bases and V 4 bases, and 8 bases lay outside the gene matches. Germline CDR1 MNHNS, CDR2 SASEGT. There are 16 residues in the CDR3. The CDR3 is CASSAGTGLGGNTIYF. The CDR3 bases are TGTGCCAGCAGTGCCGGGACAGGCTTGGGTGGAAACACCATATATTTT.

This clone was observed a handful of times. The chain uses TRBV5-1 and TRBJ2-2, with 12 bases aligning to TRBD2. The CDR3 has 18 residues. V shed 3 bases, J shed 2 bases, and the junction held 8 bases outside the gene matches. Germline CDR1 is SGHRS and CDR2 is YFSETQ. The CDR3 loop reads CASSSRTSGDLNTGELFF. The CDR3 coding sequence is TGCGCCAGCAGCTCCCGGACTAGCGGGGACCTCAACACCGGGGAGCTGTTTTTT.

The chain recombines TRBV19 with TRBJ1-1; TRBD1 matches at 7 bases. CDR1 and CDR2 from the germline V gene are LNHDA and SQIVND (reference sequence). V trimming: 7 bases; J trimming: 2 bases; junction bases outside the gene matches: 10. The CDR3 spans 15 residues. CDR3 DNA: TGTGCCAGTACCAGTACATGGGACAGTAACACTGAAGCTTTCTTT. Its translation is CASTSTWDSNTEAFF.

CDR3 in amino acids: CAISGGGSQETQYF. CDR3 coding DNA: TGTGCCATCAGTGGGGGGGGCTCCCAAGAGACCCAGTACTTC. J is TRBJ2-5 and V is TRBV10-3; D possibly corresponds to TRBD2 (7 bases). Germline V lookup: CDR1 ENHRY, CDR2 SYGVKD. The CDR3 runs to 14 residues. V was cut by 4 bases and J by 1 base, with 10 bases left in between.